This is a list of T cell receptor beta chains from one sample in a study of human T cells and chemical hapten exposure. TCRdb reprocessed the RACE reads via MiXCR and lists one record per CDR3 protein. The sample yields some 120,000 distinct CDR3 sequences, around an eighth seen once. The sequenced sample was whole blood, obtained in connection with sensitization to the hapten diphenylcyclopropenone (DPC). The receptors were sampled from a woman aged 50 to 60 with alopecia areata. Some clones in this sample may be carry-over from other donors' samples. The CDR3 runs from the conserved cysteine through the conserved F or W. The order of the fields is D gene, J gene, V gene, clone size, CDR3 protein, CDR3 DNA. The D gene is left open where the match is weak. The size entry is marked missing in some rows and otherwise reads once, few, many or a size class.

d_gene: NA; j_gene: TRBJ2-7; v_gene: TRBV29-1; abundance: NA; CDR3aa: CSVVGANYEQYF; CDR3nt: TGCAGCGTTGTTGGGGCTAACTACGAGCAGTACTTC
d_gene: TRBD1; j_gene: TRBJ2-3; v_gene: TRBV4-2; abundance: few; CDR3aa: CASSQRDNRGLRVDTQYF; CDR3nt: TGTGCCAGCAGCCAAAGGGACAACAGGGGGCTTCGAGTAGATACGCAGTATTTT
d_gene: TRBD1; j_gene: TRBJ1-5; v_gene: TRBV18; abundance: many; CDR3aa: CASSEGQGDWGDQHF; CDR3nt: TGTGCCAGCTCTGAAGGACAGGGGGATTGGGGTGACCAGCATTTT
d_gene: NA; j_gene: TRBJ1-3; v_gene: TRBV25-1; abundance: many; CDR3aa: CASSDTASTGNTIYF; CDR3nt: TGTGCCAGCAGTGACACAGCCTCCACTGGAAACACCATATATTTT
d_gene: TRBD2; j_gene: TRBJ2-7; v_gene: TRBV12-3/TRBV12-4; abundance: many; CDR3aa: CASSPSGGSYEQYF; CDR3nt: TGTGCCAGCAGTCCCTCCGGGGGGTCCTACGAGCAGTACTTC
d_gene: NA; j_gene: TRBJ2-3; v_gene: TRBV6-2/TRBV6-3; abundance: NA; CDR3aa: CASSYSTYQRDTDTQYF; CDR3nt: TGTGCCAGCAGTTACTCGACCTACCAAAGGGACACAGATACGCAGTATTTT
d_gene: NA; j_gene: TRBJ2-7; v_gene: TRBV20-1; abundance: few; CDR3aa: CSATTGETFYEQYF; CDR3nt: TGCAGTGCTACTACGGGAGAAACTTTCTACGAGCAGTACTTC
d_gene: NA; j_gene: TRBJ1-1; v_gene: TRBV29-1; abundance: NA; CDR3aa: CSVDRVNTEAFF; CDR3nt: TGCAGCGTTGACAGGGTCAACACTGAAGCTTTCTTT
d_gene: NA; j_gene: TRBJ2-2; v_gene: TRBV5-4; abundance: few; CDR3aa: CASSLGPGTSNTGELFF; CDR3nt: TGTGCCAGCAGCTTGGGTCCCGGGACATCGAACACCGGGGAGCTGTTTTTT
d_gene: NA; j_gene: TRBJ2-2; v_gene: TRBV27; abundance: NA; CDR3aa: CASSFRGNTGELFF; CDR3nt: TGTGCCAGCAGTTTCAGGGGAAACACCGGGGAGCTGTTTTTT
d_gene: TRBD1; j_gene: TRBJ1-1; v_gene: TRBV10-2; abundance: many; CDR3aa: CASSEGVTGGGTEAFF; CDR3nt: TGCGCCAGCAGTGAGGGGGTTACAGGGGGAGGAACTGAAGCTTTCTTT
d_gene: TRBD2; j_gene: TRBJ2-3; v_gene: TRBV12-3/TRBV12-4; abundance: few; CDR3aa: CASKPSGSTDTQYF; CDR3nt: TGTGCCAGCAAGCCTAGCGGTAGCACAGATACGCAGTATTTT
d_gene: NA; j_gene: TRBJ1-6; v_gene: TRBV2; abundance: NA; CDR3aa: CASSQTGTQQSPLHF; CDR3nt: TGTGCCAGCAGCCAAACCGGGACTCAGCAGTCACCCCTCCACTTT
d_gene: TRBD1; j_gene: TRBJ1-1; v_gene: TRBV29-1; abundance: many; CDR3aa: CSGERQGGTEAFF; CDR3nt: TGCAGCGGGGAGAGACAGGGAGGCACTGAAGCTTTCTTT
d_gene: TRBD2; j_gene: TRBJ2-7; v_gene: TRBV5-1; abundance: NA; CDR3aa: CASSLVPGGSYEQYF; CDR3nt: TGCGCCAGCAGCTTGGTCCCGGGGGGGTCCTACGAGCAGTACTTC
d_gene: NA; j_gene: TRBJ2-1; v_gene: TRBV19; abundance: many; CDR3aa: CASSGHLGAYNEQFF; CDR3nt: TGTGCCAGTAGTGGACATTTGGGCGCCTACAATGAGCAGTTCTTC
d_gene: TRBD2; j_gene: TRBJ2-1; v_gene: TRBV7-2; abundance: NA; CDR3aa: CASSLTSGSDEQFF; CDR3nt: TGTGCCAGCAGCTTAACTAGCGGGAGTGATGAGCAGTTCTTC
d_gene: NA; j_gene: TRBJ2-1; v_gene: TRBV24-1; abundance: few; CDR3aa: CATAKTGLSYNEQFF; CDR3nt: TGTGCCACCGCAAAAACAGGGCTTTCCTACAATGAGCAGTTCTTC
d_gene: NA; j_gene: TRBJ1-5; v_gene: TRBV12-3/TRBV12-4; abundance: NA; CDR3aa: CASSAAENQPQHF; CDR3nt: TGTGCCAGCAGCGCGGCGGAGAATCAGCCCCAGCATTTT
d_gene: NA; j_gene: TRBJ1-2; v_gene: TRBV20-1; abundance: many; CDR3aa: CSARDPGANYGYTF; CDR3nt: TGCAGTGCTAGAGATCCTGGGGCTAACTATGGCTACACCTTC
d_gene: NA; j_gene: TRBJ2-7; v_gene: TRBV29-1; abundance: few; CDR3aa: CSVVELDSYEQYF; CDR3nt: TGCAGCGTTGTCGAACTAGATTCGTACGAGCAGTACTTC
d_gene: NA; j_gene: TRBJ2-1; v_gene: TRBV2; abundance: many; CDR3aa: CASSGSGTHRNNEQFF; CDR3nt: TGTGCCAGCAGTGGTTCCGGGACGCATCGAAACAATGAGCAGTTCTTC
d_gene: NA; j_gene: TRBJ2-5; v_gene: TRBV5-4; abundance: NA; CDR3aa: CASSPPLSRGIETQYF; CDR3nt: TGTGCCAGCAGCCCCCCGCTCTCAAGAGGTATAGAGACCCAGTACTTC
d_gene: NA; j_gene: TRBJ2-2; v_gene: TRBV7-2; abundance: NA; CDR3aa: CASSSTGTLNTGELFF; CDR3nt: TGTGCCAGCAGTTCTACAGGGACCCTTAACACCGGGGAGCTGTTTTTT
d_gene: NA; j_gene: TRBJ2-3; v_gene: TRBV25-1; abundance: few; CDR3aa: CASSVQETTDTQYF; CDR3nt: TGTGCCAGCAGTGTCCAGGAGACGACAGATACGCAGTATTTT
d_gene: NA; j_gene: TRBJ1-2; v_gene: TRBV20-1; abundance: few; CDR3aa: CSTELGRSNYGYTF; CDR3nt: TGCAGTACCGAACTGGGCCGCTCTAACTATGGCTACACCTTC
d_gene: TRBD1; j_gene: TRBJ2-7; v_gene: TRBV5-1; abundance: NA; CDR3aa: CASSLGGQKDYEQYF; CDR3nt: TGCGCCAGCAGCTTGGGGGGACAGAAGGACTACGAGCAGTACTTC
d_gene: NA; j_gene: TRBJ1-6; v_gene: TRBV6-1; abundance: many; CDR3aa: CASSEAQGGNSPLHF; CDR3nt: TGTGCCAGCAGTGAAGCACAGGGTGGTAATTCACCCCTCCACTTT
d_gene: NA; j_gene: TRBJ2-2; v_gene: TRBV29-1; abundance: NA; CDR3aa: CGAQIGELFF; CDR3nt: TGCGGGGCCCAAATCGGGGAGCTGTTTTTT
d_gene: TRBD2; j_gene: TRBJ2-1; v_gene: TRBV5-4; abundance: few; CDR3aa: CASSLALASGRSGEQFF; CDR3nt: TGTGCCAGCAGCTTGGCCCTAGCTAGCGGGAGGTCTGGTGAGCAGTTCTTC
d_gene: NA; j_gene: TRBJ2-3; v_gene: TRBV20-1; abundance: many; CDR3aa: CSARGGAPDTQYF; CDR3nt: TGCAGTGCTAGGGGCGGGGCCCCAGATACGCAGTATTTT